The 11 T cell receptor beta chains listed next were all sequenced from one sample in a study of blood T cell repertoires in COVID-19. Only in-frame clones appear in the TCRdb table, and some are missing; sequencing was by immunoSEQ multiplex PCR. This table has under 400,000 clones, about 92% appearing once. Sequencing was done on a sample of peripheral blood. The receptors here all came from a woman aged 60-75 years with COVID-19, enrolled during active disease.

The J gene is TRBJ2-1, the V gene TRBV3-1 (or the pseudogene TRBV3-2); D gene ambiguous. V was shortened by 5 bases and J by 5 bases, with 10 bases between the two germline ends. The length of the CDR3 is 13 residues. Germline CDR1 and CDR2: LGHDT and YNNKEL (reference sequence). The DNA for the CDR3 is TGTGCCAGCAGCGACTGGGTGGACAATGAGCAGTTCTTC. It codes for CASSDWVDNEQFF.

The chain employs TRBV19 and TRBJ1-5, with 9 bases identical to TRBD1. Germline CDR1 reads LNHDA; CDR2 reads SQIVND (reference sequence). V gave up 1 base and J gave up 6 bases; unmatched junction bases: 25. The CDR3 length is 22 residues. The CDR3 reads CASSIANRGLSGPGRYGQPQHF. In nucleotides, the CDR3 is TGTGCCAGTAGTATAGCGAACAGGGGGCTGTCGGGTCCGGGCAGATATGGTCAGCCCCAGCATTTT.

The chain uses TRBV5-1 and TRBJ2-3; D possibly corresponds to TRBD2 (6 bases). V lost 4 bases and J 4 bases, leaving 10 bases between the germline ends. CDR1 and CDR2 from the germline V gene are SGHRS and YFSETQ. The CDR3 loop spans 13 amino acids. CDR3 residues: CASSGGTPDTQYF. The CDR3 region has the DNA TGCGCCAGCAGCGGCGGGACGCCAGATACGCAGTATTTT.

The chain uses TRBV5-1 and TRBJ1-1; D ambiguous. This CDR3 is built from 15 residues. The V end lost 1 base, the J end lost 0 bases, and 10 bases lay between the germline ends. CDR1 is SGHRS, CDR2 YFSETQ, per germline. In nucleotides, the CDR3 is TGCGCCAGCAGCTTGTTATCTGTAATGAACACTGAAGCTTTCTTT. This codes for CASSLLSVMNTEAFF.

This rearrangement joins TRBV7-9 to TRBJ2-1; 7 nucleotides match TRBD2. V dropped 5 bases and J dropped 0; count of bases not matched to a gene: 7. This CDR3 comprises 16 residues. Germline V gives CDR1 SEHNR, CDR2 FQNEAQ (reference sequence). In DNA form, the CDR3 reads TGTGCCAGCAGCAGCGGCGGGGGAGGCTCCTACAATGAGCAGTTCTTC. Its translation: CASSSGGGGSYNEQFF.

The J gene is TRBJ1-2, the V gene TRBV6-4; D gene unclear. V lost 6 bases, J lost 8 bases, and 16 bases lay in between. Looked up from germline, CDR1 is MRHNA and CDR2 is SNTAGT. The CDR3 is 13 residues long. The CDR3 protein is CASSATGEWGYTF. The CDR3 coding sequence is TGTGCCAGCAGCGCGACGGGAGAATGGGGCTACACCTTC.

The CDR3 DNA sequence: TGCGCCAGCAGCCAAGCTGGGACAGGGTACTCAACTGGAAACACCATATATTTT. Translation gives CASSQAGTGYSTGNTIYF. The chain joins TRBV4-1 to TRBJ1-3, with 9 bases identical to TRBD1. After removal of 1 base from V and 2 bases from J, the junction contained 9 bases not matched to a gene. Germline CDR1 is MGHRA and CDR2 is YSYEKL. The CDR3 spans 18 residues.

This clone was seen once. The rearrangement joins TRBV5-5 to TRBJ1-1; the D is unclear. The V end was cut by 4 bases, the J end by 1 base, with 11 bases between. This CDR3 spans 14 amino acids. CDR1 is SGHKS, CDR2 YYEKEE, per germline (reference sequence). CDR3 in amino acids: CASSPEGTNTEAFF. The DNA of the CDR3 is TGTGCCAGCAGCCCTGAGGGCACGAACACTGAAGCTTTCTTT.

V is TRBV5-1 and J is TRBJ2-7, with 8 nucleotides matching TRBD1. V gave up 4 bases and J gave up 2 bases; unmatched junction bases: 8. Germline lookup yields CDR1 SGHRS and CDR2 YFSETQ. The CDR3 spans 15 residues. DNA of the CDR3: TGCGCCAGCAGCCCCGGACAGGGATTAGCCTACGAGCAGTACTTC. As protein: CASSPGQGLAYEQYF.

This chain connects TRBV25-1 to TRBJ1-1; possibly TRBD1 for D (6 bases). CDR3 size: 13 residues. V dropped 8 bases and J dropped 4 bases, with 14 bases sitting between them. Germline V gene sequence: CDR1 MGHDK, CDR2 SYGVNS. CDR3 sequence reads: CASLGGRGTEAFF. The CDR3 DNA reads as TGTGCCAGCCTCGGGGGGCGGGGCACTGAAGCTTTCTTT.

This chain uses TRBV6-1 with TRBJ1-1; 8 nucleotides line up with TRBD1. After removal of 2 bases from V and 5 bases from J, the junction contained 4 bases not matched to a gene. The V gene's germline CDR1 is MNHNS and CDR2 SASEGT. CDR3 size: 14 residues. CDR3 coding DNA: TGTGCCAGCAGTGAAACAGGGGGAGGGACTGAAGCTTTCTTT. Its protein is CASSETGGGTEAFF.